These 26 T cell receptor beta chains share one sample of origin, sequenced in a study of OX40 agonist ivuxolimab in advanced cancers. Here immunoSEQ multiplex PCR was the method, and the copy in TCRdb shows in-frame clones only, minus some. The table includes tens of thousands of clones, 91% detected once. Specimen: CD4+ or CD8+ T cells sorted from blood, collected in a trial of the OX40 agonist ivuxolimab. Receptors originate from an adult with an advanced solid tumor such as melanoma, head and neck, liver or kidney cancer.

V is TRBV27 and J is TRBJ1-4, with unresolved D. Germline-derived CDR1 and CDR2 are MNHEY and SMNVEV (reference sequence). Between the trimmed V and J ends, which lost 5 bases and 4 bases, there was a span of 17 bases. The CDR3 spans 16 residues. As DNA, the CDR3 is TGTGCCAGCAGTCCACGGTCAGGCGTCGATAATGAAAAACTGTTTTTT. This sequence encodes CASSPRSGVDNEKLFF.

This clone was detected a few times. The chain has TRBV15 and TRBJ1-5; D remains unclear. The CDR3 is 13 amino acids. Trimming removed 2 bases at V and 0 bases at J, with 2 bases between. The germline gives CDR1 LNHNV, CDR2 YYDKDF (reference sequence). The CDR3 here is CATSRLSNQPQHF. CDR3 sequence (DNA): TGTGCCACCAGCAGACTTAGCAATCAGCCCCAGCATTTT.

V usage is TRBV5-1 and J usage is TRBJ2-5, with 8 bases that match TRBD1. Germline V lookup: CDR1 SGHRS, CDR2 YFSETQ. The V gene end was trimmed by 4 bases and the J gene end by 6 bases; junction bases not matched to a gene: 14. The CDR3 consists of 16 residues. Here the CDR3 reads CASSALPGPRGQTQYF. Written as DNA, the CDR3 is TGCGCCAGCAGCGCCCTGCCGGGACCCAGGGGGCAGACCCAGTACTTC. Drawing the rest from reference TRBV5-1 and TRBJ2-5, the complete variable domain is KAGVTQTPRYLIKTRGQQVTLSCSPISGHRSVSWYQQTPGQGLQFLFEYFSETQRNKGNFPGRFSGRQFSNSRSEMNVSTLELGDSALYLCASSALPGPRGQTQYFGPGTRLLVL.

Here the CDR3 reads CASSLWGTAGNTIYF. As DNA, the CDR3 is TGTGCCAGCAGCTTGTGGGGGACAGCCGGAAACACCATATATTTT. J is TRBJ1-3 and V is TRBV5-5, with TRBD1 identical over 7 bases. This CDR3 has 15 amino acids. Germline V CDR1 and CDR2: SGHKS, YYEKEE (reference sequence). V dropped 1 base and J dropped 4; count of bases not matched to a gene: 5.

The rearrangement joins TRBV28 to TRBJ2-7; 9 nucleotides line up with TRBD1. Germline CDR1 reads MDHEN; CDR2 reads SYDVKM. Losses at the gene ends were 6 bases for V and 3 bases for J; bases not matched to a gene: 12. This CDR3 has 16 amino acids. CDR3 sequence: CASSASTGQGFYEQYF. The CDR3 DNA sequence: TGTGCCAGCAGCGCGAGCACCGGACAGGGGTTCTACGAGCAGTACTTC.

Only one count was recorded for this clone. The CDR3 DNA reads TGTGCCAGTAGCCTGACCGGTGACACTGAAGCTTTCTTT. It is translated as CASSLTGDTEAFF. V is TRBV19 and J is TRBJ1-1; D is ambiguous. Germline CDR1 and CDR2: LNHDA and SQIVND (reference sequence). The CDR3 loop spans 13 amino acids. V lost 6 bases and J 3 bases, leaving 11 bases between the germline ends.

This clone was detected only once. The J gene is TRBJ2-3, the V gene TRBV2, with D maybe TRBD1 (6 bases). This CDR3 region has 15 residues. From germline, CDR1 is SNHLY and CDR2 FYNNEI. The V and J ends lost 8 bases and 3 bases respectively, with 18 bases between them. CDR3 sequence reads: CASSQGTPRTDTQYF. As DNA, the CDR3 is TGTGCCAGCTCCCAGGGGACCCCTAGAACAGATACGCAGTATTTT.

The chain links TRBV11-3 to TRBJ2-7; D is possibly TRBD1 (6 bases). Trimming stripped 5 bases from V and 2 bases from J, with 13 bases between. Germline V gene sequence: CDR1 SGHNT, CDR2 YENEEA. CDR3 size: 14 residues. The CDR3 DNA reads TGTGCCAGCAGCCGGACAGATGGTCCCTACGAGCAGTACTTC. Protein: CASSRTDGPYEQYF.

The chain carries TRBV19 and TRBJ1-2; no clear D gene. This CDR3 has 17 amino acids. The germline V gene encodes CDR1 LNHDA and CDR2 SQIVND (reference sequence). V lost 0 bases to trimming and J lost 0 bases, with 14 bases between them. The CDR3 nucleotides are TGTGCCAGTAGTATAGATACTTACACAGCGGCTAACTATGGCTACACCTTC. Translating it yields CASSIDTYTAANYGYTF.

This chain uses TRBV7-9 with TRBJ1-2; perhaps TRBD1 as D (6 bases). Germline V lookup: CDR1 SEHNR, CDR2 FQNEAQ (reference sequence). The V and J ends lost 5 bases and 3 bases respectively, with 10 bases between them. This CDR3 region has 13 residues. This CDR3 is CASSQGGHYGYTF. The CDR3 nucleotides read TGTGCCAGCAGCCAAGGGGGTCACTATGGCTACACCTTC.

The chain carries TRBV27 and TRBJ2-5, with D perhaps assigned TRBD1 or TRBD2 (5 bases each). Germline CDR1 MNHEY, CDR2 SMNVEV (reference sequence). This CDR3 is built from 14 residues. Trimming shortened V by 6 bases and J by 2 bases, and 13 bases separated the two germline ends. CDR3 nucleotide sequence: TGTGCCAGCAGAACCGGGACGTTTCAAGAGACCCAGTACTTC. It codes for CASRTGTFQETQYF.

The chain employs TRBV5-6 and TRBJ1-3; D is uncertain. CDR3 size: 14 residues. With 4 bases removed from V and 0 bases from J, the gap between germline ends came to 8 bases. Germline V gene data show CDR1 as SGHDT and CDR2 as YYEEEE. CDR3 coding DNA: TGTGCCAGCAGCCCGACTTACTCTGGAAACACCATATATTTT. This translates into CASSPTYSGNTIYF.

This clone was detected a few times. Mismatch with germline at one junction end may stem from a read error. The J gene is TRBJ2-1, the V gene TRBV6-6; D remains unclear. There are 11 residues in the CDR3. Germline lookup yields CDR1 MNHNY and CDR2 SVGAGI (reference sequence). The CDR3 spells CASSYYDEQFF. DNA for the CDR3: TGTGCCAGCAGTTACTACGATGAGCAGTTCTTC.

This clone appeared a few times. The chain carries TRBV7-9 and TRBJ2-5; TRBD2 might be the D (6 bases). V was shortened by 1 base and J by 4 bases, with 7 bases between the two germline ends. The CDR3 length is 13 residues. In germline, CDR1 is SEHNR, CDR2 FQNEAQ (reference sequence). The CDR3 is CASSLGTIETQYF. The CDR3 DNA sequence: TGTGCCAGCAGCTTAGGGACTATAGAGACCCAGTACTTC.

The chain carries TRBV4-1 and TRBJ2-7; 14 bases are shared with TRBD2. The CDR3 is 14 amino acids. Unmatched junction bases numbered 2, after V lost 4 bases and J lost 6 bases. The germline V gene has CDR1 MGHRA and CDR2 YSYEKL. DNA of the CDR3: TGCGCCAGCAGCCCGGGACTAGCGGGAGTCGAGCAGTACTTC. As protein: CASSPGLAGVEQYF.

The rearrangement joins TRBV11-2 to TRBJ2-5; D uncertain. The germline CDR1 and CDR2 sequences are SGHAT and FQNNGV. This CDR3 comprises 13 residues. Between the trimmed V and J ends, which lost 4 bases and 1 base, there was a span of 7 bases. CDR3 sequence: CASSSAGQETQYF. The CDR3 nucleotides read TGTGCCAGCAGCTCAGCTGGCCAAGAGACCCAGTACTTC.

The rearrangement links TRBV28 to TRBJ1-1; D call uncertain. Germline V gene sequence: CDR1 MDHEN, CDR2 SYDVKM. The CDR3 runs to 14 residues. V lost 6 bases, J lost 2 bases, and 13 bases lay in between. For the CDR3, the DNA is TGTGCCAGCAGGCGCCCCCAATCTAACACTGAAGCTTTCTTT. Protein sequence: CASRRPQSNTEAFF.

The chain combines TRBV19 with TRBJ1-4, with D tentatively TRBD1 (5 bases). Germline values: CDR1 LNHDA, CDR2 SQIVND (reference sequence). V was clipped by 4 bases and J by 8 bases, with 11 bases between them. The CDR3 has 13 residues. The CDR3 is CASSNQGGEKLFF. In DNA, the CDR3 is TGTGCCAGTAGTAACCAGGGTGGCGAAAAACTGTTTTTT.

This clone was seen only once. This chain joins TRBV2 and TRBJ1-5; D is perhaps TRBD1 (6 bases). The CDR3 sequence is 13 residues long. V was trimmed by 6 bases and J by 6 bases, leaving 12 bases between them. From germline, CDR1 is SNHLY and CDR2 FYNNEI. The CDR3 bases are TGTGCCAGCAGCCCCAGGGGCAGTCAGCCCCAGCATTTT. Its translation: CASSPRGSQPQHF. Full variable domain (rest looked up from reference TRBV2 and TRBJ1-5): EPEVTQTPSHQVTQMGQEVILRCVPISNHLYFYWYRQILGQKVEFLVSFYNNEISEKSEIFDDQFSVERPDGSNFTLKIRSTKLEDSAMYFCASSPRGSQPQHFGDGTRLSIL.

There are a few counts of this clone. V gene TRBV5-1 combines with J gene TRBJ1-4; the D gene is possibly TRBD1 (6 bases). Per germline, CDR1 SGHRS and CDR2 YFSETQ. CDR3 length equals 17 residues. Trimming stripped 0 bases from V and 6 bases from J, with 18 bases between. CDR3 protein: CASSLAPRGAGDEKLFF. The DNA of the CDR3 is TGCGCCAGCAGCTTGGCCCCCAGGGGTGCGGGGGATGAAAAACTGTTTTTT. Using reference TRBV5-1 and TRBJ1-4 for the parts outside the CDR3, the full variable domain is KAGVTQTPRYLIKTRGQQVTLSCSPISGHRSVSWYQQTPGQGLQFLFEYFSETQRNKGNFPGRFSGRQFSNSRSEMNVSTLELGDSALYLCASSLAPRGAGDEKLFFGSGTQLSVL.

The CDR3 bases are TGTGCCAGCAGCCGCGACTATATGGGGGGTGAGCAGTTCTTC. Amino acids: CASSRDYMGGEQFF. The chain recombines TRBV27 with TRBJ2-1, with a possible D match to TRBD2 (6 bases). The CDR3 has 14 residues. The germline V gene encodes CDR1 MNHEY and CDR2 SMNVEV (reference sequence). V lost 6 bases and J lost 9, with 18 bases in between.

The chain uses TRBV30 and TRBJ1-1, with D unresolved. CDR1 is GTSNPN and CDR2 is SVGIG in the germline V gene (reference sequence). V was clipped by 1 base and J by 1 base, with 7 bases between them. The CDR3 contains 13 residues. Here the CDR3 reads CAWSAGGNTEAFF. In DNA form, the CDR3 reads TGTGCCTGGAGTGCAGGTGGGAACACTGAAGCTTTCTTT.

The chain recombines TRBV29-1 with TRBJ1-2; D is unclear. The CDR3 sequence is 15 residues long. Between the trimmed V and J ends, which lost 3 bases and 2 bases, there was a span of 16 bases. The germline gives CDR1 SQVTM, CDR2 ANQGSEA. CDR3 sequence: CSVEGAAGKNYGYTF. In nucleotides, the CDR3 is TGCAGCGTTGAGGGTGCCGCGGGAAAGAACTATGGCTACACCTTC.

In DNA form, the CDR3 reads TGTGCCAGTAGTGACCGGGACATTCGCTCCTACGAGCAGTACTTC. Protein sequence: CASSDRDIRSYEQYF. The chain employs TRBV19 and TRBJ2-7, with a possible D match to TRBD1 (6 bases). V was pared by 5 bases and J by 0 bases, with 14 bases between. The CDR3 spans 15 residues. Germline CDR1 is LNHDA and CDR2 is SQIVND (reference sequence).

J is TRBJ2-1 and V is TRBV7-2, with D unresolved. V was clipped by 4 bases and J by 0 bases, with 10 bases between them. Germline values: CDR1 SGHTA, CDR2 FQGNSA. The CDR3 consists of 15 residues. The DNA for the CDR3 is TGTGCCAGCAGCTCCGCCTGGAGCTCCTACAATGAGCAGTTCTTC. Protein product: CASSSAWSSYNEQFF.

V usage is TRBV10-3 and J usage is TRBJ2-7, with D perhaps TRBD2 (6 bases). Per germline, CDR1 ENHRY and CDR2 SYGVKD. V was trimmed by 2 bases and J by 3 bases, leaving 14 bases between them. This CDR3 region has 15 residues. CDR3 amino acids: CAISETPRGYYEQYF. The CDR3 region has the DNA TGTGCCATCAGTGAGACCCCACGGGGGTACTACGAGCAGTACTTC.